What follows are 3 T cell receptor beta chains derived from one specimen sequenced in a study of human T cells and chemical hapten exposure. MiXCR, applied by TCRdb to the RACE reads, yields one record per CDR3 protein. The repertoire includes around 380,000 distinct CDR3 sequences, about 5.4% of them detected once, and more than 8% sits in the top ten. The time point denotes: pre-sensitization, week 0. The treatment denotes: therapeutic diphenylcyclopropenone sensitization with weekly scalp DPC. Sequencing was performed on whole blood, taken in connection with sensitization to the hapten diphenylcyclopropenone (DPC). These receptors came from a woman younger than 30 with alopecia areata. Some clones in this sample may be carry-over from other donors' samples.

There are many counts of this clonotype. The rearrangement uses TRBV10-2 and TRBJ1-1, with D maybe TRBD1 (6 bases). The V end was cut by 4 bases, the J end by 3 bases, with 12 bases between. Germline-derived CDR1 and CDR2 are WSHSY and SAAADI. CDR3 length: 14 amino acids. This chain's CDR3 is CASSVTGRDTEAFF. CDR3 DNA sequence: TGCGCCAGCAGTGTTACAGGGAGGGACACTGAAGCTTTCTTT.

The table lists this clonotype with a few counts. The V gene is TRBV7-6, the J gene TRBJ1-6, with D possibly matching TRBD1 (6 bases). The CDR3 runs to 14 residues. Trimming removed 6 bases at V and 7 bases at J, with 13 bases between. Germline V CDR1 and CDR2: SGHVS, FNYEAQ. The CDR3 DNA is TGTGCCAGCAGTCCATCGGACAGAAATTCACCCCTCCACTTT. Translation gives CASSPSDRNSPLHF.

On this clonotype itself: A much larger clone is a single base away; this may be a read error. This chain's CDR3 is CASRKLSTDKQYF. CDR3 sequence (DNA): TGTGCCAGCAGAAAACTGAGCACAGATAAGCAGTATTTT. The rearrangement joins TRBV6-1 to TRBJ2-3; D ambiguous. The CDR3 extends over 13 amino acids. Germline V gene sequence: CDR1 MNHNS, CDR2 SASEGT.